These 26 T cell receptor beta chains share one sample of origin, sequenced in a study of T cell repertoires in cytomegalovirus infection. From the reads, TCRdb called clonotypes with MiXCR, one entry per CDR3 protein. Of fewer than 250,000 distinct CDR3 sequences in the sample, approximately 13% were seen once. The sequencing sample was made of PBMCs. The receptor set was obtained from a human donor in good health (CMV status not recorded). Some clones in this sample may be carry-over from other donors' samples.

The chain employs TRBV20-1 and TRBJ1-5; D gene unclear. Germline-derived CDR1 and CDR2 are DFQATT and SNEGSKA (reference sequence). The ends were cut back, 3 bases at V and 3 bases at J, with 15 bases in the middle. The CDR3 contains 15 residues. CDR3 protein: CSASDPRAPNQPQHF. CDR3 nucleotides: TGCAGTGCTAGCGACCCCCGGGCCCCCAATCAGCCCCAGCATTTT.

The table lists this clonotype with a few counts. The gene calls are TRBV14 and TRBJ2-1, with no clear D. This CDR3 is 14 amino acids long. Germline CDR1 reads SGHDN; CDR2 reads FVKESK. V was trimmed by 0 bases and J by 5 bases, leaving 8 bases between them. In DNA, the CDR3 is TGTGCCAGCAGCCAAGAGTCCACACACAATGAGCAGTTCTTC. Its protein is CASSQESTHNEQFF.

The sample holds many counts of this clonotype. This sequence joins TRBV28 and TRBJ1-6, with 9 bases identical to TRBD1. This CDR3 contains 15 residues. V shed 5 bases and J 10 bases; nucleotides not matched to a gene: 9. The germline gives CDR1 MDHEN, CDR2 SYDVKM. The CDR3 is CASSPRTGEGSPLHF. CDR3 bases: TGTGCCAGCAGTCCAAGGACAGGGGAAGGATCACCCCTCCACTTT.

This clonotype was picked up a small number of times. This chain joins TRBV4-3 and TRBJ2-6; D uncertain. The germline V and J ends were trimmed by 4 bases and 2 bases, with 12 bases remaining between them. The germline V gene encodes CDR1 LGHNA and CDR2 YSLEER. The CDR3 consists of 16 residues. The CDR3 spells CASSPRVATGANVLTF. The CDR3 region has the DNA TGCGCCAGCAGCCCTCGGGTGGCAACTGGGGCCAACGTCCTGACTTTC.

This chain uses TRBV28 with TRBJ1-1, with 9 positions matching TRBD1. The CDR3 totals 11 residues. Germline V CDR1 and CDR2: MDHEN, SYDVKM. The V segment lost 7 bases and the J segment 11 bases; nucleotides outside the gene matches: 5. The CDR3 DNA follows: TGTGCCAGCAAGTCACAGGGGGCTGCTTTCTTT. Its protein product is CASKSQGAAFF.

This clonotype was counted a few times. This chain joins TRBV19 and TRBJ2-7; D might be TRBD1 (7 bases). V shed 9 bases and J shed 3 bases, with 24 bases lying between them. This CDR3 spans 16 amino acids. Germline CDR1 reads LNHDA; CDR2 reads SQIVND (reference sequence). CDR3 in DNA: TGTGCCAGCAGACGGCAGGGGGAGGAAGCTTTCTACGAGCAGTACTTC. Translated, it gives CASRRQGEEAFYEQYF.

A remark on this clonotype: A junction end diverges from the germline sequence, so it may reflect a read error. The gene calls are TRBV20-1 and TRBJ2-1; perhaps TRBD1 as D (6 bases). CDR3 length: 12 amino acids. Germline CDR1 is DFQATT and CDR2 is SNEGSKA (reference sequence). The CDR3 DNA is TGCAGCACGGGACATACGTACAATGAGCGGTTCTTC. Its protein is CSTGHTYNERFF.

In its sample, this clonotype was seen many times. The chain couples TRBV7-2 to TRBJ2-5; the match to TRBD2 covers 10 bases. Germline values: CDR1 SGHTA, CDR2 FQGNSA. This CDR3 has 17 residues. The V segment lost 3 bases and the J segment 4 bases; nucleotides outside the gene matches: 11. The CDR3 loop is CASSLLRSGGAGETQYF. The CDR3 DNA reads TGTGCCAGCAGCTTGTTGAGGAGCGGGGGGGCGGGAGAGACCCAGTACTTC.

This clonotype was counted at least ten times. This chain connects TRBV7-6 to TRBJ2-3; D ambiguous. The germline V gene encodes CDR1 SGHVS and CDR2 FNYEAQ. The CDR3 is 16 amino acids. The V and J ends lost 1 base and 1 base respectively, with 12 bases between them. CDR3 in amino acids: CASSLDPLRGTDTQYF. CDR3 coding DNA: TGTGCCAGCAGCTTAGACCCCCTCCGGGGCACAGATACGCAGTATTTT.

This clonotype was detected ten times or more. This sequence joins TRBV7-6 and TRBJ2-2; D is uncertain. The CDR3 is 14 residues long. The V gene lost 1 base and the J gene lost 5 bases, with 8 bases spanning the gap. In germline, CDR1 is SGHVS, CDR2 FNYEAQ. This CDR3 is CASSLVAATGELFF. The CDR3 region has the DNA TGTGCCAGCAGCTTAGTGGCAGCTACCGGGGAGCTGTTTTTT.

Ten or more counts support this clonotype. This chain links TRBV5-1 with TRBJ2-1; 12 nucleotides agree with TRBD2. With 3 bases clipped from V and 7 bases from J, the junction kept 5 bases outside the gene matches. This CDR3 is built from 15 residues. The germline CDR1 and CDR2 sequences are SGHRS and YFSETQ. CDR3 loop: CASSSTSGRRNEQFF. The CDR3 bases are TGCGCCAGCAGCTCTACTAGCGGGAGGAGGAATGAGCAGTTCTTC.

This clonotype was seen ten or more times. The chain recombines TRBV7-2 with TRBJ1-6, with TRBD1 matching 10 bases. V shed 4 bases and J 10 bases; nucleotides not matched to a gene: 7. Looked up from germline, CDR1 is SGHTA and CDR2 is FQGNSA. The length of the CDR3 is 15 residues. In DNA, the CDR3 is TGTGCCAGCAGCTCCCGGACAGGGGGATACTCACCCCTCCACTTT. Protein: CASSSRTGGYSPLHF.

This chain connects TRBV6-2 or TRBV6-3 to TRBJ2-7; D ambiguous. Trimming pared 0 bases from V and 2 bases from J, leaving 8 bases between. The CDR3 totals 14 residues. Germline-derived CDR1 and CDR2 are MNHEY and SVGEGT. CDR3 sequence (DNA): TGTGCCAGCAGTTACTCCTCAGGACCCTACGAGCAGTACTTC. Its translation: CASSYSSGPYEQYF.

This clonotype was seen just once. J is TRBJ2-7 and V is TRBV14; D is possibly TRBD1 (5 bases). In germline, CDR1 is SGHDN, CDR2 FVKESK. The CDR3 is 14 residues long. V lost 2 bases to trimming and J lost 3 bases, with 11 bases between them. The CDR3 DNA follows: TGTGCCAGCAGCCAACTTCAGGGCCACTACGAGCAGTACTTC. Its protein is CASSQLQGHYEQYF.

This chain links TRBV11-3 with TRBJ2-5; D may correspond to TRBD1 or TRBD2 (5 bases each). Looked up from germline, CDR1 is SGHNT and CDR2 is YENEEA. The CDR3 has 14 amino acids. The V end was cut by 5 bases, the J end by 5 bases, with 15 bases between. This chain's CDR3 is CASSLGPEGETQYF. The CDR3 DNA is TGTGCCAGCAGCCTGGGACCGGAAGGCGAGACCCAGTACTTC.

This clonotype was seen at least ten times. V gene TRBV7-2 combines with J gene TRBJ1-5; D uncertain. CDR3 length: 14 residues. CDR1 SGHTA and CDR2 FQGNSA come from the germline V gene. V dropped 0 bases and J dropped 6 bases, with 9 bases sitting between them. This chain's CDR3 is CASSLAFQVQPQHF. DNA of the CDR3: TGTGCCAGCAGCTTAGCGTTTCAGGTTCAGCCCCAGCATTTT.

This clonotype turned up a few times. The rearrangement joins TRBV29-1 to TRBJ1-1, with a weak D call TRBD1 (5 bases). Germline assignment: CDR1 SQVTM and CDR2 ANQGSEA. Deletions cut 6 bases from V and 5 bases from J, with 13 bases between. CDR3 size: 12 residues. This CDR3 is CSVGTPGTEAFF. In DNA, the CDR3 is TGCAGCGTGGGGACTCCGGGGACTGAAGCTTTCTTT.

This clonotype was observed at least ten times. The rearrangement links TRBV7-2 to TRBJ1-1; 8 nucleotides agree with TRBD1. V lost 6 bases to trimming and J lost 3 bases; unmatched junction nucleotides: 9. The CDR3 sequence is 15 residues long. CDR1 and CDR2 (germline): SGHTA, FQGNSA. DNA of the CDR3: TGTGCCAGCAGTCTAGGGCCAGGGGGCTACACTGAAGCTTTCTTT. Protein sequence: CASSLGPGGYTEAFF.

This clonotype showed up many times. V gene TRBV7-8 combines with J gene TRBJ1-1, with D uncertain. Germline assignment: CDR1 SGHVS and CDR2 FQNEAQ. The CDR3 contains 14 residues. V lost 5 bases, J lost 0 bases, and 10 bases lay in between. The CDR3 spells CASSPGEMNTEAFF. The CDR3 nucleotides read TGTGCCAGCAGCCCCGGGGAGATGAACACTGAAGCTTTCTTT. The entire variable domain, with the rest obtained from reference TRBV7-8 and TRBJ1-1, is as follows: GAGVSQSPRYKVAKRGQDVALRCDPISGHVSLFWYQQALGQGPEFLTYFQNEAQLDKSGLPSDRFFAERPEGSVSTLKIQRTQQEDSAVYLCASSPGEMNTEAFFGQGTRLTVV.

At least ten counts were recorded for this clonotype. The rearrangement joins TRBV7-2 to TRBJ1-1; D might be TRBD1 (5 bases). V was cut by 5 bases and J by 5 bases, with 15 bases left in between. The CDR3 length is 14 residues. Germline V gene data show CDR1 as SGHTA and CDR2 as FQGNSA. CDR3 loop: CASSERGGGTEAFF. CDR3 DNA sequence: TGTGCCAGCAGCGAACGGGGGGGGGGAACTGAAGCTTTCTTT.

There are a few counts of this clonotype. The rearrangement uses TRBV19 and TRBJ1-1, with 8 bases lining up with TRBD1. The J segment lost 4 bases and the V segment lost 6 bases, leaving 4 bases of the junction unmatched. The germline CDR1 and CDR2 sequences are LNHDA and SQIVND (reference sequence). The CDR3 is 13 residues long. The CDR3 region has the DNA TGTGCCAGTAGCGGACAGGGATTCACTGAAGCTTTCTTT. Its protein product is CASSGQGFTEAFF. The full variable domain, completed using reference TRBV19 and TRBJ1-1, is DGGITQSPKYLFRKEGQNVTLSCEQNLNHDAMYWYRQDPGQGLRLIYYSQIVNDFQKGDIAEGYSVSREKKESFPLTVTSAQKNPTAFYLCASSGQGFTEAFFGQGTRLTVV.

The rearrangement joins TRBV7-6 to TRBJ2-7, with D perhaps matching TRBD1 (5 bases). Trimming pared 1 base from V and 2 bases from J, leaving 12 bases between. CDR3 length equals 15 residues. In germline, CDR1 is SGHVS, CDR2 FNYEAQ. The CDR3 nucleotides read TGTGCCAGCAGCTTAGAGGGGTTCCCGACCTACGAGCAGTACTTC. As protein: CASSLEGFPTYEQYF.

This clonotype was observed a handful of times. The genes are TRBV20-1 and TRBJ2-5, with 7 bases that match TRBD1. The CDR3 sequence is 14 residues long. Losses at the gene ends were 0 bases for V and 2 bases for J; bases not matched to a gene: 3. From germline, CDR1 is DFQATT and CDR2 SNEGSKA (reference sequence). The CDR3 nucleotides are TGCAGTGCTAGAGATACCAGGGGGCAAGAGACCCAGTACTTC. Its translation: CSARDTRGQETQYF.

This clonotype was counted a few times. The chain combines TRBV3-1 with TRBJ1-2; 10 bases are a match to TRBD1. The CDR3 is made up of 15 amino acids. Unmatched junction bases numbered 4, after V lost 1 base and J lost 5 bases. Per germline, CDR1 LGHDT and CDR2 YNNKEL (reference sequence). The CDR3 region has the DNA TGTGCCAGCAGCCAAGGGACAGGGGGAAGATATGGCTACACCTTC. Translating gives CASSQGTGGRYGYTF. The full variable domain, completed using reference TRBV3-1 and TRBJ1-2, is DTAVSQTPKYLVTQMGNDKSIKCEQNLGHDTMYWYKQDSKKFLKIMFSYNNKELIINETVPNRFSPKSPDKAHLNLHINSLELGDSAVYFCASSQGTGGRYGYTFGSGTRLTVV.

The V call is TRBV6-5, the J call TRBJ2-4; no firm D call. The V and J ends lost 5 bases and 1 base respectively, with 6 bases between them. The germline V gene encodes CDR1 MNHEY and CDR2 SVGAGI. The CDR3 runs 13 residues. CDR3 loop: CASSKTAKNIQYF. As DNA, the CDR3 is TGTGCCAGCAGTAAGACGGCCAAAAACATTCAGTACTTC.

In its sample, this clonotype was seen many times. The V gene is TRBV11-2, the J gene TRBJ1-2; D is possibly TRBD1 (6 bases). Trimming took 4 bases from V and 0 from J, leaving 12 bases between them. The CDR3 length is 15 residues. Germline V gene data show CDR1 as SGHAT and CDR2 as FQNNGV. For the CDR3, the DNA is TGTGCCAGCAGCTCCCAGGGGAACGCTAACTATGGCTACACCTTC. Protein: CASSSQGNANYGYTF. Variable domain in full (rest from reference TRBV11-2 and TRBJ1-2): EAGVAQSPRYKIIEKRQSVAFWCNPISGHATLYWYQQILGQGPKLLIQFQNNGVVDDSQLPKDRFSAERLKGVDSTLKIQPAKLEDSAVYLCASSSQGNANYGYTFGSGTRLTVV.